Listed below are T cell receptor beta chains from one sample, sequenced in a study of T cell responses to AZD1222 COVID-19 vaccine. Profiling relied on immunoSEQ multiplex PCR, and the TCRdb table lists in-frame clones only, not all of them. The sample records 100,000 to 150,000 clones, around 94% being singletons. Sample: peripheral blood, taken on day 0 of AZD1222 vaccination. These receptors were obtained from an adult in good health. The CDR3 runs from the conserved cysteine through the conserved F or W. D genes are given only for firm matches. Clone size is shown for a subset of rows, as once, few, many or a class of expanded clone.

j_call: TRBJ1-1; v_call: TRBV20-1; d_call: -; clone_size: -; cdr3_nt: TGCAGTGCCCCGGGGGGGGCTGGGGCTTTCTTT; cdr3_aa: CSAPGGAGAFF
j_call: TRBJ1-4; v_call: TRBV19; d_call: TRBD1; clone_size: -; cdr3_nt: TGTGCCAGTAGTGTTGGACAGGGTGGGGAAAAACTGTTTTTT; cdr3_aa: CASSVGQGGEKLFF
j_call: TRBJ2-7; v_call: TRBV18; d_call: TRBD1; clone_size: -; cdr3_nt: TGTGCCAGCGCTATGAACAGGGGATACGAGCAGTACTTC; cdr3_aa: CASAMNRGYEQYF
j_call: TRBJ2-3; v_call: TRBV4-2; d_call: -; clone_size: -; cdr3_nt: TGTGCCAGCAGCCAAGATTACGGCGAGCTAACAGATACGCAGTATTTT; cdr3_aa: CASSQDYGELTDTQYF
j_call: TRBJ2-5; v_call: TRBV12-3/TRBV12-4; d_call: TRBD2; clone_size: -; cdr3_nt: TGTGCCAGCAGCGGACTAGCCGTAGAGACCCAGTACTTC; cdr3_aa: CASSGLAVETQYF
j_call: TRBJ1-1; v_call: TRBV10-2; d_call: -; clone_size: -; cdr3_nt: TGCGCCAGCAGTGAGTCGGCTGGGACTGAAGCTTTCTTT; cdr3_aa: CASSESAGTEAFF
j_call: TRBJ1-3; v_call: TRBV18; d_call: -; clone_size: -; cdr3_nt: TGTGCCAGCTCACCAGTCCTAAACACCATATATTTT; cdr3_aa: CASSPVLNTIYF
j_call: TRBJ2-5; v_call: TRBV19; d_call: TRBD2; clone_size: -; cdr3_nt: TGTGCCAGTAGTACCCTATTAGCGGGAGGAGAGACCCAGTACTTC; cdr3_aa: CASSTLLAGGETQYF
j_call: TRBJ1-2; v_call: TRBV30; d_call: -; clone_size: -; cdr3_nt: TGTGCCTGGAGGGAGGTCGTTTATGGCTACACCTTC; cdr3_aa: CAWREVVYGYTF
j_call: TRBJ1-1; v_call: TRBV11-1; d_call: -; clone_size: -; cdr3_nt: TGTGCCAGCAGCTTGGGACCGCCTGGCACTGAAGCTTTCTTT; cdr3_aa: CASSLGPPGTEAFF
j_call: TRBJ1-4; v_call: TRBV19; d_call: -; clone_size: once; cdr3_nt: TGTGCCAGTAGTCCTGGGGTGTCGGTCGGCTTTGAAAAACTGTTTTTT; cdr3_aa: CASSPGVSVGFEKLFF
j_call: TRBJ1-5; v_call: TRBV18; d_call: TRBD1; clone_size: -; cdr3_nt: TGTGCCAGCTCACCACCGTGGACAGGGGAACGGAGCAATCAGCCCCAGCATTTT; cdr3_aa: CASSPPWTGERSNQPQHF
j_call: TRBJ2-5; v_call: TRBV7-2; d_call: -; clone_size: -; cdr3_nt: TGTGCCAGCAGCTTCCTGGGGGCTGCCAAAGAGACCCAGTACTTC; cdr3_aa: CASSFLGAAKETQYF
j_call: TRBJ1-6; v_call: TRBV5-1; d_call: TRBD1; clone_size: -; cdr3_nt: TGCGCCAGCAACCCGGGACAGGCTGTAAATTCACCCCTCCACTTT; cdr3_aa: CASNPGQAVNSPLHF